This T cell receptor (beta chain) appears in the sequencing data of a study of blood T cell repertoires in COVID-19. About the study: The United States, Italy and Spain were the sources of the acute and convalescent COVID-19 samples. T cells, B-cell-depleted T cells, or PBMCs supplied cDNA or gDNA.

The participants were between about 18 and 89 years old and came from under 25 US areas. Exposed enrollees had met someone with a PCR-confirmed or clinician-diagnosed COVID-19 case at some point within the 2 weeks before study entry. Only in-frame clones appear in the TCRdb table, and some are missing; sequencing was by immunoSEQ multiplex PCR. This table holds a few hundred thousand clones, just over 90% found once. The V gene's germline CDR1 is MDHEN and CDR2 SYDVKM. The CDR3 is 14 amino acids. V was clipped by 6 bases and J by 3 bases; unmatched bases: 3. The material sequenced was PBMCs or T cells enriched from blood (not recorded which). The sequence was collected from a middle-aged woman who had been exposed to COVID-19. The chain joins TRBV28 to TRBJ1-4, with 8 bases identical to TRBD1. The CDR3 DNA reads as TGTGCCAGCAGGAAGACAGGGGCTAATGAAAAACTGTTTTTT. It translates to CASRKTGANEKLFF. Together with reference TRBV28 and TRBJ1-4, the CDR3 gives the full variable domain: DVKVTQSSRYLVKRTGEKVFLECVQDMDHENMFWYRQDPGLGLRLIYFSYDVKMKEKGDIPEGYSVSREKKERFSLILESASTNQTSMYLCASRKTGANEKLFFGSGTQLSVL.